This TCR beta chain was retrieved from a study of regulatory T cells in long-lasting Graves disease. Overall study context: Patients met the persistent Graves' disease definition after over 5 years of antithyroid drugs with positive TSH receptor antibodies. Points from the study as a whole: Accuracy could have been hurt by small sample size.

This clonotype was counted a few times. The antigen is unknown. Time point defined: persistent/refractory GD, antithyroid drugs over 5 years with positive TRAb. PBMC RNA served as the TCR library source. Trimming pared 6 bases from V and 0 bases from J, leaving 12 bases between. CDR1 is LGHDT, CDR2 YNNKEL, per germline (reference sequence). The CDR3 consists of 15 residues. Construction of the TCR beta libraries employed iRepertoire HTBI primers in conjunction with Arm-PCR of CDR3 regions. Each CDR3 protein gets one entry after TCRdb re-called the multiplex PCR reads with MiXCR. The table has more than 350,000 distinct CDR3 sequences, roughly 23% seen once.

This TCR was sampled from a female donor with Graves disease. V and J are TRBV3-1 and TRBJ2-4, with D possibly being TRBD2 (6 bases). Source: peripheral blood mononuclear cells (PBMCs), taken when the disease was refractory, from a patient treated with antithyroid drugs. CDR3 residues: CASSVPGVAKNIQYF. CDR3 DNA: TGTGCCAGCAGTGTGCCGGGAGTAGCCAAAAACATTCAGTACTTC. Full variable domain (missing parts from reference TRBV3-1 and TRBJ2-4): DTAVSQTPKYLVTQMGNDKSIKCEQNLGHDTMYWYKQDSKKFLKIMFSYNNKELIINETVPNRFSPKSPDKAHLNLHINSLELGDSAVYFCASSVPGVAKNIQYFGAGTRLSVL.